The 26 T cell receptor beta chains below come from one sample, sequenced in a study of control samples from healthy donors and cancer patients (dated by TCRdb to about 2020). Libraries were constructed by the immunoSEQ multiplex PCR assay. Not all clones reach the TCRdb copy of this immuneACCESS table, which keeps in-frame sequences only. Checked studies attribute under half of the gap to unresolved V genes and leave the rest unexplained. The sample table lists about 250,000 clones, roughly 82% of them with a count of one. The ten largest clones represent 13% of the sample. Sequenced material: PBMCs. The receptors were sampled from a woman aged 60 to 75 with lung cancer.

This chain links TRBV7-9 with TRBJ1-2; 11 bases are a match to TRBD1. Germline CDR1 is SEHNR and CDR2 is FQNEAQ (reference sequence). V shed 3 bases, J shed 8 bases, and the junction held 14 bases outside the gene matches. The CDR3 sequence is 17 residues long. The CDR3: CASSLRGTGGKSKGYTF. The CDR3 DNA reads as TGTGCCAGCAGCTTGAGAGGGACAGGGGGAAAATCGAAAGGCTACACCTTC.

CDR3 DNA sequence: TGTGCCAGCAGTGAACAGGTGAACACTGAAGCTTTCTTT. This encodes CASSEQVNTEAFF. This chain uses TRBV2 with TRBJ1-1; no reliable D call. The germline V gene encodes CDR1 SNHLY and CDR2 FYNNEI. V was trimmed by 2 bases and J by 0 bases, leaving 4 bases between them. The CDR3 is made up of 13 amino acids.

The chain combines TRBV11-2 with TRBJ2-5; D is ambiguous. The V end lost 5 bases, the J end lost 5 bases, and 15 bases lay between the germline ends. Germline V gene data show CDR1 as SGHAT and CDR2 as FQNNGV. CDR3 length: 14 amino acids. The CDR3 DNA reads as TGTGCCAGCAGCGACGGAAGGTCCCGGGAGACCCAGTACTTC. Its translation: CASSDGRSRETQYF.

The chain combines TRBV28 with TRBJ2-7; D unclear. CDR1 is MDHEN, CDR2 SYDVKM, per germline. The CDR3 is made up of 11 amino acids. The ends were cut back, 6 bases at V and 5 bases at J, with 8 bases in the middle. CDR3 amino acids: CASSLEDEQYF. The CDR3 DNA follows: TGTGCCAGCAGCCTTGAGGACGAGCAGTACTTC.

V usage is TRBV6-5 and J usage is TRBJ1-1; perhaps TRBD1 as D (5 bases). The germline V gene has CDR1 MNHEY and CDR2 SVGAGI. This CDR3 spans 16 amino acids. Between the trimmed V and J ends, which lost 2 bases and 1 base, there was a span of 14 bases. CDR3 region: CASSYTFGAGNTEAFF. The CDR3 DNA reads as TGTGCCAGCAGTTACACTTTCGGGGCAGGGAACACTGAAGCTTTCTTT.

J is TRBJ1-1 and V is TRBV27; D uncertain. The CDR3 sequence is 14 residues long. Germline loops: CDR1 MNHEY, CDR2 SMNVEV (reference sequence). V gave up 5 bases and J gave up 4 bases, with 14 bases separating them. The CDR3 sequence is CASSTLQAPTEAFF. The CDR3, as DNA: TGTGCCAGCAGTACCCTCCAGGCGCCCACTGAAGCTTTCTTT.

The chain is built from TRBV30 and TRBJ1-1; D remains unclear. The CDR3 sequence is 13 residues long. Germline V gene data show CDR1 as GTSNPN and CDR2 as SVGIG (reference sequence). Trimming removed 5 bases from V and 3 bases from J, with 13 bases in between. This CDR3 reads CAWGVLGHTEAFF. For the CDR3, the DNA is TGTGCCTGGGGAGTCCTTGGGCACACTGAAGCTTTCTTT.

The chain has TRBV10-3 and TRBJ1-1; D gene ambiguous. Trimming removed 3 bases from V and 0 bases from J, with 8 bases in between. CDR1 and CDR2 (germline): ENHRY, SYGVKD. CDR3 length equals 14 residues. CDR3 coding DNA: TGTGCCATCAGTGAAATGGGGTTGAACACTGAAGCTTTCTTT. This translates into CAISEMGLNTEAFF.

V gene TRBV7-2 combines with J gene TRBJ1-4, with a weak D call TRBD1 (5 bases). V lost 5 bases to trimming and J lost 10 bases, with 8 bases between them. The germline gives CDR1 SGHTA, CDR2 FQGNSA. The length of the CDR3 is 11 residues. The CDR3 sequence is CASSPGGKLFF. The CDR3 DNA is TGTGCCAGCAGCCCCGGGGGAAAACTGTTTTTT.

The V and J genes are TRBV6-6 and TRBJ2-1; 8 bases are shared with TRBD2. J lost 4 bases, V lost 6 bases, and 5 bases had no gene match. Germline-derived CDR1 and CDR2 are MNHNY and SVGAGI (reference sequence). The CDR3 has 14 amino acids. The CDR3 sequence is CASRSGRAYNEQFF. The CDR3 DNA reads as TGTGCCAGCAGGAGCGGGAGAGCTTACAATGAGCAGTTCTTC.

The chain recombines TRBV21-1 with TRBJ2-2; the D call of TRBD2 is as the table states it, not checked on the DNA. TRBV21-1 is flagged as a pseudogene. The CDR3 length is 15 residues. As DNA, the CDR3 is TGTGCCAGCGCCGGGGTTACCGATCCGATCGGGGAGCTGTTTTTT. Encoded protein: CASAGVTDPIGELFF.

This chain's CDR3 is CAISESWTAKNIQYF. CDR3 DNA: TGTGCCATCAGTGAGTCGTGGACAGCCAAAAACATTCAGTACTTC. V usage is TRBV10-3 and J usage is TRBJ2-4; D unclear. The germline V gene has CDR1 ENHRY and CDR2 SYGVKD. This CDR3 is 15 amino acids long. V lost 0 bases and J 0 bases, leaving 6 bases between the germline ends.

This chain joins TRBV12-3 or TRBV12-4 and TRBJ1-5; D call uncertain. Trimming stripped 7 bases from V and 7 bases from J, with 8 bases between. The CDR3 is 11 residues long. The chain's CDR3 is CASNKAQPQHF. The CDR3 coding sequence is TGTGCCAGCAATAAAGCCCAGCCCCAGCATTTT.

Comment on this clone: Other DNA sequences in this specimen translate into the identical CDR3. The V call is TRBV19, the J call TRBJ1-1; D is ambiguous. The CDR3 length is 11 residues. V dropped 2 bases and J dropped 6 bases, with 4 bases sitting between them. Germline lookup yields CDR1 LNHDA and CDR2 SQIVND (reference sequence). For the CDR3, the DNA is TGTGCCAGTAGTATAAGGTCTGAAGCTTTCTTT. This gives the protein CASSIRSEAFF.

On this clone itself: The same CDR3 also results from other DNA sequences found in this sample. This sequence joins TRBV7-3 and TRBJ2-1, with D possibly matching TRBD1 (5 bases). The CDR3 sequence is 13 residues long. Looked up from germline, CDR1 is SGHTA and CDR2 is FQGTGA. The V and J ends lost 1 base and 5 bases respectively, with 6 bases between them. The CDR3 nucleotides are TGTGCCAGCAGCTTAAGCAGGGACAATGAGCAGTTCTTC. Protein: CASSLSRDNEQFF.

The CDR3 is CSISLGETQYF. The CDR3 region has the DNA TGCAGCATCTCCCTAGGGGAGACCCAGTACTTC. The chain couples TRBV29-1 to TRBJ2-5; D is uncertain. From germline, CDR1 is SQVTM and CDR2 ANQGSEA. V was cut by 8 bases and J by 5 bases, with 12 bases left in between. This CDR3 has 11 residues. Filled out from reference TRBV29-1 and TRBJ2-5, the complete variable domain reads SAVISQKPSRDICQRGTSLTIQCQVDSQVTMMFWYRQQPGQSLTLIATANQGSEATYESGFVIDKFPISRPNLTFSTLTVSNMSPEDSSIYLCSISLGETQYFGPGTRLLVL.

Concerning this clone itself: Other DNA sequences in the same sample also yield this CDR3. This chain uses TRBV6-5 with TRBJ1-6, with D unclear. With 2 bases removed from V and 6 bases from J, the gap between germline ends came to 2 bases. This CDR3 is built from 12 residues. CDR1 and CDR2 (germline): MNHEY, SVGAGI. The CDR3 coding sequence is TGTGCCAGCAGTTACCTTAATTCACCCCTCCACTTT. Translated, it gives CASSYLNSPLHF.

J is TRBJ1-1 and V is TRBV18; 9 bases agree with TRBD1. This CDR3 spans 14 amino acids. Per the germline V gene, CDR1 is KGHSH and CDR2 is LQKENI. The ends lost 6 bases at V and 6 bases at J; junction bases unmatched: 8. Here the CDR3 reads CASSPGTGSAEAFF. The CDR3 bases are TGTGCCAGCTCCCCTGGGACAGGGTCCGCTGAAGCTTTCTTT.

A few counts support this clone. The chain employs TRBV3-1 (or the pseudogene TRBV3-2) and TRBJ2-1; D is possibly TRBD1 or TRBD2 (5 bases each). Germline assignment: CDR1 LGHDT and CDR2 YNNKEL (reference sequence). V dropped 1 base and J dropped 15 bases, with 22 bases sitting between them. The CDR3 is made up of 15 amino acids. Here the CDR3 reads CASSQGIRDPVRRFF. CDR3 bases: TGTGCCAGCAGCCAAGGGATACGGGACCCCGTAAGGCGGTTCTTC.

This chain connects TRBV5-4 to TRBJ2-7; possibly TRBD1 for D (5 bases). Germline V gives CDR1 SGHNT, CDR2 YYREEE (reference sequence). This CDR3 is built from 16 residues. The ends were cut back, 1 base at V and 2 bases at J, with 16 bases in the middle. CDR3 residues: CASSLQGWDPTYEQYF. The CDR3 coding sequence is TGTGCCAGCAGCTTGCAGGGATGGGATCCCACCTACGAGCAGTACTTC.

V gene TRBV2 combines with J gene TRBJ1-5; D ambiguous. The CDR3 totals 12 residues. Between the trimmed V and J ends, which lost 3 bases and 6 bases, there was a span of 6 bases. Per the germline V gene, CDR1 is SNHLY and CDR2 is FYNNEI. The CDR3 here is CASSEDSQPQHF. The CDR3, as DNA: TGTGCCAGCAGTGAGGATAGTCAGCCCCAGCATTTT.

This chain joins TRBV5-1 and TRBJ2-3; D is perhaps TRBD1 (5 bases). Germline V gene lookup returns CDR1 SGHRS and CDR2 YFSETQ. The CDR3 totals 15 residues. V gave up 4 bases and J gave up 0 bases, with 12 bases separating them. Here the CDR3 DNA reads TGCGCCAGCAGCCCAGGGATACGAAGCACAGATACGCAGTATTTT. This translates into CASSPGIRSTDTQYF.

The CDR3 DNA reads TGTGCCACCAGCTCTGGGGGATTGACGGGGACCCAGTACTTC. Amino acids: CATSSGGLTGTQYF. The genes are TRBV24-1 and TRBJ2-5; D is perhaps TRBD1 or TRBD2 (5 bases each). This CDR3 has 14 residues. Trimming removed 7 bases at V and 7 bases at J, with 18 bases between. CDR1 KGHDR and CDR2 SFDVKD come from the germline V gene.

The V and J genes are TRBV19 and TRBJ1-1; D may be TRBD1 (6 bases). V gave up 3 bases and J gave up 1 base, with 9 bases separating them. The CDR3 runs 14 residues. Germline V gene lookup returns CDR1 LNHDA and CDR2 SQIVND (reference sequence). CDR3 protein: CASSILQGNTEAFF. The CDR3 DNA is TGTGCCAGTAGTATCTTACAGGGGAACACTGAAGCTTTCTTT. The full variable domain, rest sourced from reference TRBV19 and TRBJ1-1, is DGGITQSPKYLFRKEGQNVTLSCEQNLNHDAMYWYRQDPGQGLRLIYYSQIVNDFQKGDIAEGYSVSREKKESFPLTVTSAQKNPTAFYLCASSILQGNTEAFFGQGTRLTVV.

This clone has a single count. The J gene is TRBJ1-1, the V gene TRBV18, with unresolved D. The ends were cut back, 3 bases at V and 3 bases at J, with 8 bases in the middle. Germline lookup yields CDR1 KGHSH and CDR2 LQKENI. This CDR3 has 13 amino acids. CDR3 nucleotides: TGTGCCAGCTCACCGTCCAGGTACACTGAAGCTTTCTTT. Translating gives CASSPSRYTEAFF.

The genes are TRBV5-1 and TRBJ1-2; 11 bases map to TRBD1. The J segment lost 5 bases and the V segment lost 3 bases, leaving 3 bases of the junction unmatched. Germline CDR1 is SGHRS and CDR2 is YFSETQ. The CDR3 loop spans 14 amino acids. CDR3 bases: TGCGCCAGCAGCTCTGGACAGGGGGCGTATGGCTACACCTTC. This encodes CASSSGQGAYGYTF. Based on the CDR3 plus reference TRBV5-1 and TRBJ1-2, the full variable domain is KAGVTQTPRYLIKTRGQQVTLSCSPISGHRSVSWYQQTPGQGLQFLFEYFSETQRNKGNFPGRFSGRQFSNSRSEMNVSTLELGDSALYLCASSSGQGAYGYTFGSGTRLTVV.